This T cell receptor beta chain was identified during a study of T cell repertoires in cytomegalovirus infection. Looking at the study overall: It can be stated that public TCR beta signatures indicated CMV infection as well as a matching HLA type.

TCRdb reprocessed the reads via MiXCR and lists one record per CDR3 protein. The sample consists of fewer than 200,000 distinct CDR3 sequences, approximately 15% of them appearing once. J lost 0 bases, V lost 6 bases, and 4 bases had no gene match. The CDR3 loop spans 15 amino acids. Germline CDR1 is MNHEY and CDR2 is SVGEGT. Findings and limits, study-wide: Adding up the frequency of public TCR beta families identified people who carried CMV plus the relevant HLA. The ex vivo response was dominated by HLA-C-restricted CMV-specific TCR beta clonotypes.

This clonotype appeared a few times. Antigen unknown. This sequence was found in a human donor in good health (CMV status not recorded). Some clones in this sample may be carry-over from other donors' samples. The rearrangement uses TRBV6-2 or TRBV6-3 and TRBJ1-1; 10 bases fit TRBD1. Sequencing was performed on PBMCs. DNA of the CDR3: TGTGCCAGCAGGAGGACAGGGGGAGTGAACACTGAAGCTTTCTTT. It codes for CASRRTGGVNTEAFF.